These T cell receptor beta chains were read from a single sample in a study of blood T cell repertoires in COVID-19. The table came from immunoSEQ multiplex PCR; TCRdb's copy has only in-frame clones and leaves some out. The table lists 350,000 to 550,000 clones, 75% to 90% of them singletons. Sequenced: PBMCs or T cells enriched from blood (not recorded which). The source is a man aged 30 to 45 who had recovered from COVID-19. Both conserved end residues are part of each CDR3. Fields, in order: J gene, V gene, D gene, clone size, CDR3 protein, CDR3 DNA. The D gene is left open where the match is weak. The listing skips clone size in some rows; elsewhere it reads once, few, many or a size class.

TRBJ2-7,TRBV24-1,TRBD2,-,CATSNSGSFHEQYF,TGTGCCACCAGTAATAGCGGGAGCTTCCACGAGCAGTACTTC
TRBJ1-1,TRBV10-3,-,-,CAISEAANREAFF,TGTGCCATCAGTGAAGCGGCCAACCGAGAAGCTTTCTTT
TRBJ2-3,TRBV14,-,-,CASSQADTQYF,TGTGCCAGCAGCCAAGCGGATACGCAGTATTTT
TRBJ1-1,TRBV12-3/TRBV12-4,-,-,CASSFRLVPEAFF,TGTGCCAGCAGTTTCCGATTAGTACCTGAAGCTTTCTTT
TRBJ2-1,TRBV3-1/TRBV3-2,TRBD2,-,CASSQDLTSGELGTNEQFF,TGTGCCAGCAGCCAAGATCTAACTAGCGGGGAGCTCGGGACCAATGAGCAGTTCTTC
TRBJ1-5,TRBV28,-,-,CASCRDTNQPQHF,TGTGCCAGCTGCCGGGACACGAATCAGCCCCAGCATTTT
TRBJ2-1,TRBV12-5,TRBD2,-,CASVVSGSRNEQFF,TGTGCTAGTGTTGTTAGCGGGAGTCGAAATGAGCAGTTCTTC
TRBJ2-7,TRBV15,TRBD2,-,CATSLLAAGVREQYF,TGTGCCACCAGCTTGCTGGCAGCGGGAGTGAGGGAGCAGTACTTC
TRBJ1-6,TRBV27,-,-,CATSIGSWEGNSPLHF,TGTGCCACCTCCATCGGGTCCTGGGAGGGTAATTCACCCCTCCACTTT
TRBJ2-7,TRBV11-3,TRBD1,-,CASSHFPGQGAEEQYF,TGTGCCAGCAGCCATTTCCCGGGACAGGGGGCGGAGGAGCAGTACTTC
TRBJ2-7,TRBV27,TRBD2,-,CASVSGRPPYEQYF,TGTGCCAGCGTCAGCGGGAGGCCCCCCTACGAGCAGTACTTC
TRBJ1-2,TRBV18,TRBD1,-,CASSPSMSIGRGDYGYTF,TGTGCCAGCTCACCATCTATGTCCATTGGCAGGGGGGACTATGGCTACACCTTC
TRBJ1-6,TRBV30,-,once,CAWTRGSGSPLHF,TGTGCCTGGACGAGGGGGTCCGGTTCACCCCTCCACTTT
TRBJ2-5,TRBV3-1/TRBV3-2,-,-,CASSHLSRETQYF,TGTGCCAGCAGCCACCTATCTCGGGAGACCCAGTACTTC
TRBJ2-1,TRBV9,-,-,CASSGIAVSYNEQFF,TGTGCCAGCAGCGGGATAGCGGTCTCCTACAATGAGCAGTTCTTC
TRBJ1-5,TRBV30,-,-,CAWSAGEFNQPQHF,TGTGCCTGGAGTGCGGGAGAATTCAATCAGCCCCAGCATTTT
TRBJ2-7,TRBV19,-,-,CASSIDVRSSYEQYF,TGTGCCAGTAGTATAGATGTCAGAAGCTCCTACGAGCAGTACTTC
TRBJ1-1,TRBV18,-,-,CASSPRQLMNTEAFF,TGTGCCAGCTCACCACGGCAGTTAATGAACACTGAAGCTTTCTTT
TRBJ1-2,TRBV27,-,-,CASSFSRREEGYTF,TGTGCCAGCAGTTTCAGTCGGCGTGAGGAGGGCTACACCTTC
TRBJ2-1,TRBV11-2,-,-,CASSLNVGRALSYNEQFF,TGTGCCAGCAGCTTAAATGTTGGGCGGGCCCTATCCTACAATGAGCAGTTCTTC
TRBJ1-2,TRBV4-1,-,few,CASSLGEDYGYTF,TGCGCCAGCAGCCTGGGAGAAGACTATGGCTACACCTTC
TRBJ1-5,TRBV21-1,-,once,CATRRPVEAQHF,TGTGCCACGCGAAGGCCGGTTGAGGCCCAGCATTTT
TRBJ2-4,TRBV24-1,-,-,CAPKWRGVERAAKNIQYF,TGTGCCCCCAAATGGAGGGGCGTTGAGCGCGCAGCCAAAAACATTCAGTACTTC
TRBJ2-3,TRBV7-9,TRBD2,-,CASSLGLAGYTDTQYF,TGTGCCAGCAGCCTTGGACTAGCGGGATACACAGATACGCAGTATTTT
TRBJ1-1,TRBV28,-,-,CAVQPKGGGRTEAFF,TGTGCCGTCCAACCCAAGGGGGGGGGTCGGACTGAAGCTTTCTTT
TRBJ2-7,TRBV28,TRBD1,-,CASSPHPGQGSYEQYF,TGTGCCAGCAGCCCCCATCCGGGACAGGGGAGTTACGAGCAGTACTTC
TRBJ1-2,TRBV30,TRBD1,-,CACSSQGANYGYTF,TGTGCCTGTAGTTCACAGGGGGCTAACTATGGCTACACCTTC
TRBJ1-1,TRBV2,-,-,CASSVGTPPGAFF,TGTGCCAGCAGTGTCGGGACACCCCCGGGGGCTTTCTTT
TRBJ1-1,TRBV6-5,-,-,CASSYGRGTEAFF,TGTGCCAGCAGTTACGGTAGGGGCACTGAAGCTTTCTTT
TRBJ1-5,TRBV7-9,-,-,CASSLEGVVSPQHF,TGTGCCAGCAGCTTAGAAGGGGTTGTCTCGCCCCAGCATTTT
TRBJ2-7,TRBV19,TRBD1,-,CASSDRASYEQYF,TGTGCCAGTAGTGACAGGGCCTCCTACGAGCAGTACTTC
TRBJ1-2,TRBV3-1/TRBV3-2,-,-,CASSQGPGDYGYTF,TGTGCCAGCAGCCAAGGGCCTGGAGACTATGGCTACACCTTC
TRBJ1-2,TRBV12-5,-,-,CASGLRTQAGGYTF,TGTGCTAGTGGTTTACGGACCCAAGCGGGGGGCTACACCTTC
TRBJ2-7,TRBV6-5,TRBD2,-,CASSYGQRGTYEQYF,TGTGCCAGCAGTTACGGCCAGCGGGGAACCTACGAGCAGTACTTC
TRBJ2-3,TRBV19,TRBD2,-,CASSIDLPAGVGTDTQYF,TGTGCCAGTAGTATAGATCTTCCAGCGGGAGTGGGCACAGATACGCAGTATTTT
TRBJ2-3,TRBV2,-,-,CASTVAAIITDTQYF,TGTGCCAGCACTGTAGCGGCCATAATCACAGATACGCAGTATTTT
TRBJ2-1,TRBV3-1/TRBV3-2,-,-,CASSPNQLAMSFF,TGTGCCAGCAGCCCGAACCAGCTAGCGATGTCGTTCTTC
TRBJ2-1,TRBV27,TRBD2,-,CASSQLAGVVNEQFF,TGTGCCAGCAGTCAACTAGCGGGAGTTGTCAATGAGCAGTTCTTC
TRBJ1-5,TRBV15,-,-,CATSREAFTSQHF,TGTGCCACCAGCAGAGAAGCCTTTACTTCCCAGCATTTT
TRBJ1-2,TRBV2,TRBD1,-,CASSLDRDDYGYTF,TGTGCCAGCAGTTTGGACAGGGACGACTATGGCTACACCTTC
TRBJ2-1,TRBV6-5,TRBD2,-,CASSLELAALKQFF,TGTGCCAGCAGTTTGGAGCTAGCGGCCCTTAAGCAGTTCTTC
TRBJ1-1,TRBV18,TRBD1,-,CASSRTGETEAFF,TGTGCCAGCTCGCGGACAGGGGAGACTGAAGCTTTCTTT
TRBJ2-7,TRBV6-4,-,-,CASSEASGAGLTYEQYF,TGTGCCAGCAGTGAAGCCTCTGGGGCCGGCCTGACCTACGAGCAGTACTTC
TRBJ2-3,TRBV4-1,-,-,CASSQGPTTGSTDTQYF,TGCGCCAGCAGCCAAGGACCCACTACGGGAAGCACAGATACGCAGTATTTT
TRBJ2-7,TRBV2,TRBD1,-,CASSRGQAYEQYF,TGTGCCAGCAGCCGGGGACAGGCCTACGAGCAGTACTTC
TRBJ2-7,TRBV7-9,-,-,CASSFRSYEQYF,TGTGCCAGCAGCTTCCGCTCCTACGAGCAGTACTTC
TRBJ2-3,TRBV5-4,TRBD2,-,CASSTQTSNTDTQYF,TGTGCCAGCAGCACCCAGACTAGCAACACAGATACGCAGTATTTT
TRBJ1-2,TRBV6-5,-,-,CASTKTVNYGYTF,TGTGCCAGCACCAAGACAGTTAACTATGGCTACACCTTC
TRBJ2-4,TRBV3-1/TRBV3-2,TRBD2,-,CASSPGTSGRHIQYF,TGTGCCAGCAGCCCGGGGACCTCCGGGAGGCACATTCAGTACTTC
TRBJ1-5,TRBV7-2,-,-,CASSHAGANQPQHF,TGTGCCAGCAGCCACGCAGGGGCGAATCAGCCCCAGCATTTT
TRBJ2-1,TRBV7-9,TRBD2,-,CASSLAVAGGFNEQFF,TGTGCCAGCAGCTTAGCGGTAGCGGGCGGGTTCAATGAGCAGTTCTTC
TRBJ2-7,TRBV5-8,-,-,CASSLGRGVTYEQYF,TGTGCCAGCAGCTTGGGCAGGGGGGTAACCTACGAGCAGTACTTC
TRBJ1-1,TRBV5-1,-,-,CASSFERGGTEAFF,TGCGCCAGCAGCTTCGAGAGGGGAGGGACTGAAGCTTTCTTT
TRBJ2-2,TRBV27,TRBD1,-,CASSLRTGTGELFF,TGTGCCAGCAGTTTACGGACAGGGACCGGGGAGCTGTTTTTT